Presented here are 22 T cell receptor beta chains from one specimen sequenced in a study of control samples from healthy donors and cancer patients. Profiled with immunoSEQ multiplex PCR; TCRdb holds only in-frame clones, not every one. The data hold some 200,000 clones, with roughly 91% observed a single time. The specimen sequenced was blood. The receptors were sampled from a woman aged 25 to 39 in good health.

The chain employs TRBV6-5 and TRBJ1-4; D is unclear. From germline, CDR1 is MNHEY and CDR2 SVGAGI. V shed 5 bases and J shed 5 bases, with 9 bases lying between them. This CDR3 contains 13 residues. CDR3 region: CASSTTQNEKLFF. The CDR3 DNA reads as TGTGCCAGCAGTACGACACAGAATGAAAAACTGTTTTTT.

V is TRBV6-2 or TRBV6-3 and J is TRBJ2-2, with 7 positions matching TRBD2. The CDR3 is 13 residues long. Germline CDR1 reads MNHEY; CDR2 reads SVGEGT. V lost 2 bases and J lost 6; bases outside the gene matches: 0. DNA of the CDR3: TGTGCCAGCAGTTACGGGGGGGCCGGGGAGCTGTTTTTT. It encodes CASSYGGAGELFF.

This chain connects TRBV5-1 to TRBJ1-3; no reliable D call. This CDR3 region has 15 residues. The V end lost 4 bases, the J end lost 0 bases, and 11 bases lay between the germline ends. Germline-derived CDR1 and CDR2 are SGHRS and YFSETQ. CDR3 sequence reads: CASSVDLDSGNTIYF. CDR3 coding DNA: TGCGCCAGCAGCGTGGACCTCGACTCTGGAAACACCATATATTTT.

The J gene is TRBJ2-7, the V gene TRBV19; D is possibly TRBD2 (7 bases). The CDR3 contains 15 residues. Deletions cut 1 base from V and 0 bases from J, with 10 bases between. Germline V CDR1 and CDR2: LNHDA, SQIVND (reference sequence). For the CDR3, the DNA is TGTGCCAGTAGTATAGGGCGGGGGCCCTCCTACGAGCAGTACTTC. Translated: CASSIGRGPSYEQYF.

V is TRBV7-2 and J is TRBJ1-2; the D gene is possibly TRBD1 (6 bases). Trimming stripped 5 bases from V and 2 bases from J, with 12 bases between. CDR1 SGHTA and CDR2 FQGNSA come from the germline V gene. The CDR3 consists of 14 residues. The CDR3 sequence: CASSPGTPNYGYTF. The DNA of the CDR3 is TGTGCCAGCAGCCCCGGGACACCAAACTATGGCTACACCTTC.

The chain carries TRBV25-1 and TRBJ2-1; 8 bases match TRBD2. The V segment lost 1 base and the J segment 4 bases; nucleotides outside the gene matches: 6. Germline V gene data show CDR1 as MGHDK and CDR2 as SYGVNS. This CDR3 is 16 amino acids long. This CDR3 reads CASSESPSGHYNEQFF. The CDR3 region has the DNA TGTGCCAGCAGTGAATCCCCTAGCGGGCATTACAATGAGCAGTTCTTC.

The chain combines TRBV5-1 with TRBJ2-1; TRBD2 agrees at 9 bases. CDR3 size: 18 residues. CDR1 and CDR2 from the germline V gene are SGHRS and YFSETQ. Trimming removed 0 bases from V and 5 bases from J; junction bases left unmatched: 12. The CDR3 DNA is TGCGCCAGCAGCTTGGGTTTAGGTAGCGGGAGCTCTCACAATGAGCAGTTCTTC. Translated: CASSLGLGSGSSHNEQFF.

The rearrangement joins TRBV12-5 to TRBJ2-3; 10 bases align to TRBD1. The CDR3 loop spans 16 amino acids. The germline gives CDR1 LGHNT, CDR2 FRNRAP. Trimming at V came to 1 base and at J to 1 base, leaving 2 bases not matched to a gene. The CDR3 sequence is CASGLGGTGGTDTQYF. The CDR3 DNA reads TGTGCTAGTGGTTTGGGGGGGACAGGGGGCACAGATACGCAGTATTTT.

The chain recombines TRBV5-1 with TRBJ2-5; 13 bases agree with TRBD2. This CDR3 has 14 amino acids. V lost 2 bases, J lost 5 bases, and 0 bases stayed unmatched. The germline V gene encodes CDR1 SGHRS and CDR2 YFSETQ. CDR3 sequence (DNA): TGCGCCAGCAGCTTACTAGCGGGGGGGGAGACCCAGTACTTC. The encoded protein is CASSLLAGGETQYF.

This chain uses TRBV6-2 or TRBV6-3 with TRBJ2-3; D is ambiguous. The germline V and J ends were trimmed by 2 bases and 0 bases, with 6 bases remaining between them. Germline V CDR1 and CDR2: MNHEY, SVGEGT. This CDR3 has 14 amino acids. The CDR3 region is CASSYGESTDTQYF. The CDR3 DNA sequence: TGTGCCAGCAGTTACGGAGAGAGCACAGATACGCAGTATTTT.

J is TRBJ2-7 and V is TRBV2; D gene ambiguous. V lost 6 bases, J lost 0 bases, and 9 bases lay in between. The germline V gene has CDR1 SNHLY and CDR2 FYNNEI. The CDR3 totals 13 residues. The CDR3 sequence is CASRVPASYEQYF. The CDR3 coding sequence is TGTGCCAGCAGAGTTCCCGCCTCCTACGAGCAGTACTTC.

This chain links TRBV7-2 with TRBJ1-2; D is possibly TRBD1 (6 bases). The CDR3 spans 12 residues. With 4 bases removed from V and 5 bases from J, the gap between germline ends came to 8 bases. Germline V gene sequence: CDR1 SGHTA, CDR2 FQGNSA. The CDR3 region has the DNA TGTGCCAGCAGCTCCACAGGGTATGGCTACACCTTC. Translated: CASSSTGYGYTF.

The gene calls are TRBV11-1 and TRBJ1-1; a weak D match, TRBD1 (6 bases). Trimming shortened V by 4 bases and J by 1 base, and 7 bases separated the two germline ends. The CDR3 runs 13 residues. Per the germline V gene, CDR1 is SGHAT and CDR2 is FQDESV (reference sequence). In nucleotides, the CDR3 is TGTGCCAGCAGCTCGACAGGGAACACTGAAGCTTTCTTT. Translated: CASSSTGNTEAFF.

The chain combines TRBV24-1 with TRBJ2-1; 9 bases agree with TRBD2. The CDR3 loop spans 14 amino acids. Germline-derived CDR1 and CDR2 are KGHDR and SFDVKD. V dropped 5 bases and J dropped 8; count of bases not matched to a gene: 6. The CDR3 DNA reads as TGTGCCACCAGTGTAGCGGGAGCCCGCGATGAGCAGTTCTTC. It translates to CATSVAGARDEQFF.

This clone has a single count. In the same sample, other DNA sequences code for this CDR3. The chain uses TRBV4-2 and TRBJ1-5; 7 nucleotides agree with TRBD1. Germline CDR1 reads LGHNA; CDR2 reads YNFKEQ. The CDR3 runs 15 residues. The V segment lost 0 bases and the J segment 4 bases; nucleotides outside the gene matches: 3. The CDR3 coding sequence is TGTGCCAGCAGCCAAGACGGACAGGAAAATCAGCCCCAGCATTTT. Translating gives CASSQDGQENQPQHF.

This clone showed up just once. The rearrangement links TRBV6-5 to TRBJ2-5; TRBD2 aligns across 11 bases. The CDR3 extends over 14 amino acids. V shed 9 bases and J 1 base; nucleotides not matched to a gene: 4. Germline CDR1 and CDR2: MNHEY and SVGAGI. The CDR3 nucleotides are TGTGCCAGTCCGACTAGCGGGGCCCAAGAGACCCAGTACTTC. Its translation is CASPTSGAQETQYF.

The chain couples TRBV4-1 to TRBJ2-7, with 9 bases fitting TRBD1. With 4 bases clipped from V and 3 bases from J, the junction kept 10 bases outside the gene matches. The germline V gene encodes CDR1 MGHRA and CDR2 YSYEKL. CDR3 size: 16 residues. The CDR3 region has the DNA TGCGCCAGCAGCCCGATACCGGGACAGGGCCGCTACGAGCAGTACTTC. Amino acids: CASSPIPGQGRYEQYF.

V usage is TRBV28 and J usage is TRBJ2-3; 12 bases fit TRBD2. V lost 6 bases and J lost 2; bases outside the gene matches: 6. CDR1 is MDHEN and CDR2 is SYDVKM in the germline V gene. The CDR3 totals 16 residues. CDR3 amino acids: CASSSLAGGLTDTQYF. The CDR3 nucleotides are TGTGCCAGCAGCAGCCTAGCGGGAGGGCTCACAGATACGCAGTATTTT. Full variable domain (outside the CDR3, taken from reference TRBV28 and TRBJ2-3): DVKVTQSSRYLVKRTGEKVFLECVQDMDHENMFWYRQDPGLGLRLIYFSYDVKMKEKGDIPEGYSVSREKKERFSLILESASTNQTSMYLCASSSLAGGLTDTQYFGPGTRLTVL.

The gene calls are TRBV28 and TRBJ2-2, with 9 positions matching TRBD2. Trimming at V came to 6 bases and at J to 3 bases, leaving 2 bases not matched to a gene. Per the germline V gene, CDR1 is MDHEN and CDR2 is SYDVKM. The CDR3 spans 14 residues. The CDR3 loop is CASSRTSDTGELFF. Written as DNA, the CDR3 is TGTGCCAGCAGCCGGACTAGCGACACCGGGGAGCTGTTTTTT. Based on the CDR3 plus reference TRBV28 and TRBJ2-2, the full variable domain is DVKVTQSSRYLVKRTGEKVFLECVQDMDHENMFWYRQDPGLGLRLIYFSYDVKMKEKGDIPEGYSVSREKKERFSLILESASTNQTSMYLCASSRTSDTGELFFGEGSRLTVL.

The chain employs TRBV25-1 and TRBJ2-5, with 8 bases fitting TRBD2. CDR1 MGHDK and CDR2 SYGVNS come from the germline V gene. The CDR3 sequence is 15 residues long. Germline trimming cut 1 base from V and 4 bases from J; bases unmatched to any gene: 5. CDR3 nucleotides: TGTGCCAGCAGTGAATGGCGGGGGGCGGTAGAGACCCAGTACTTC. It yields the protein CASSEWRGAVETQYF.

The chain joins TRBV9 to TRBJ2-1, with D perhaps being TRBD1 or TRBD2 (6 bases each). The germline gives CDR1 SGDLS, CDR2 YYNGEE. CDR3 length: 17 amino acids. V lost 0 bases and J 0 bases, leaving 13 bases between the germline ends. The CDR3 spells CASSVEGDLSSYNEQFF. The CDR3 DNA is TGTGCCAGCAGCGTAGAGGGGGACTTGAGCTCCTACAATGAGCAGTTCTTC.

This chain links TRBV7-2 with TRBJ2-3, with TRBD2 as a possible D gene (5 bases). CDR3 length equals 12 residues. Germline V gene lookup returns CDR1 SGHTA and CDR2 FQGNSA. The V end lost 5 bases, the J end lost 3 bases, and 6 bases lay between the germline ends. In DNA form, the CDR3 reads TGTGCCAGCAGCACTAGAACAGATACGCAGTATTTT. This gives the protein CASSTRTDTQYF.